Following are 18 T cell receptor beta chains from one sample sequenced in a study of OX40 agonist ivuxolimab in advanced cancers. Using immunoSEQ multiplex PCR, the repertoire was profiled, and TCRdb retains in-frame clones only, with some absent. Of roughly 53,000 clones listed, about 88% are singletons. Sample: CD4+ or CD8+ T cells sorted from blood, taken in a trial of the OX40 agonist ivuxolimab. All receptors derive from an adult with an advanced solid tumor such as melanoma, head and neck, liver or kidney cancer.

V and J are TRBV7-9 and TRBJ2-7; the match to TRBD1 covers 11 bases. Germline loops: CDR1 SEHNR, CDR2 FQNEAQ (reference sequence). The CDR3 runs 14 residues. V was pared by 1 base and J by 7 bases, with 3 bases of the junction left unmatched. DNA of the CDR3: TGTGCCAGCAGCTTAGAGGGACAGGGGGGTGAGCAGTACTTC. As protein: CASSLEGQGGEQYF.

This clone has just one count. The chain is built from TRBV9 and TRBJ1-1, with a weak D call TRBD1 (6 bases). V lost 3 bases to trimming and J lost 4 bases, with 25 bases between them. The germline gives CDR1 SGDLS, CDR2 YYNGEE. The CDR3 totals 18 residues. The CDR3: CASSAPSGGAEGGTEAFF. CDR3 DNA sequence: TGTGCCAGCAGCGCACCCTCCGGGGGCGCGGAGGGGGGCACTGAAGCTTTCTTT.

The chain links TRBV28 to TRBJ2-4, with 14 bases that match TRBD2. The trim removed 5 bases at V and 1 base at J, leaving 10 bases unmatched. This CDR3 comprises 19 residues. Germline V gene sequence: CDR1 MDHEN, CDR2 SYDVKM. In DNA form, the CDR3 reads TGTGCCAGCAGTCCAATACCCGGGACTAGCGGGAGCGCCAAAAACATTCAGTACTTC. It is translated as CASSPIPGTSGSAKNIQYF.

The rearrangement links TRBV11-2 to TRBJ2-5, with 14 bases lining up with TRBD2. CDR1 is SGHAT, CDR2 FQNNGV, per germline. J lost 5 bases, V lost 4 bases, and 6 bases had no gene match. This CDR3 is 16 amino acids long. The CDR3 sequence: CASSYGTSGSRETQYF. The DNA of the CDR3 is TGTGCCAGCAGCTATGGGACTAGCGGGAGCCGGGAGACCCAGTACTTC.

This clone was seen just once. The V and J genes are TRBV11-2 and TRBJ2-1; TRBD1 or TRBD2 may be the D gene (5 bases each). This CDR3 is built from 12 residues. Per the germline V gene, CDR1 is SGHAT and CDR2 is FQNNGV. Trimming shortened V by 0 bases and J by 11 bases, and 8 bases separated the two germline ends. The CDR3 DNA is TGTGCCAGCAGCTTAGATTGGGGGAAGCAGTTCTTC. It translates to CASSLDWGKQFF. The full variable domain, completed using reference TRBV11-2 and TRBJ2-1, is EAGVAQSPRYKIIEKRQSVAFWCNPISGHATLYWYQQILGQGPKLLIQFQNNGVVDDSQLPKDRFSAERLKGVDSTLKIQPAKLEDSAVYLCASSLDWGKQFFGPGTRLTVL.

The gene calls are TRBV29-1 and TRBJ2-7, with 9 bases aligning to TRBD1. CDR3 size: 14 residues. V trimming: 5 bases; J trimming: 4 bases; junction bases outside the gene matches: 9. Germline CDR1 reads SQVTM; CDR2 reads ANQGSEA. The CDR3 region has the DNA TGCAGCGTTTTCGGGACAGGGAATCCGTACGAGCAGTACTTC. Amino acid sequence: CSVFGTGNPYEQYF.

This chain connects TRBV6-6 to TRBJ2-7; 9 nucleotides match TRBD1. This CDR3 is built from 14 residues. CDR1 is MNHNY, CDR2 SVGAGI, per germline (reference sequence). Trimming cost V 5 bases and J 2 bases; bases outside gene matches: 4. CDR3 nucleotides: TGTGCCAGCAGTCGTGGACAGGGGCCCTACGAGCAGTACTTC. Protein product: CASSRGQGPYEQYF.

Here the CDR3 reads CASSGRIPYEQYF. The DNA for the CDR3 is TGTGCCAGCAGCGGCAGAATTCCCTACGAGCAGTACTTC. This chain links TRBV5-8 with TRBJ2-7; D gene unclear. The V gene's germline CDR1 is SGHTS and CDR2 YDEGEE. V was pared by 4 bases and J by 2 bases, with 10 bases between. The CDR3 contains 13 residues.

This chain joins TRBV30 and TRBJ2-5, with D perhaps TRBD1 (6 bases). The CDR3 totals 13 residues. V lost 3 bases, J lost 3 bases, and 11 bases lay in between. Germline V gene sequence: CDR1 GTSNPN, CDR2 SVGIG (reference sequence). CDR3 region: CAWRIRGKETQYF. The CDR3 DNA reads TGTGCCTGGAGGATCAGGGGAAAAGAGACCCAGTACTTC.

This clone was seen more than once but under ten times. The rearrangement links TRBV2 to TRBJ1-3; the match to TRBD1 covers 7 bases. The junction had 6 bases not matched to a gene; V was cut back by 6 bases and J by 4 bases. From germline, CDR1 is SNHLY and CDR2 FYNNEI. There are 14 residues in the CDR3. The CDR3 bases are TGTGCCAGCAGCTCACAGGGGTTGGGAAACACCATATATTTT. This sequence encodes CASSSQGLGNTIYF. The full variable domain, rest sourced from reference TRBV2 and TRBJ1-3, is EPEVTQTPSHQVTQMGQEVILRCVPISNHLYFYWYRQILGQKVEFLVSFYNNEISEKSEIFDDQFSVERPDGSNFTLKIRSTKLEDSAMYFCASSSQGLGNTIYFGEGSWLTVV.

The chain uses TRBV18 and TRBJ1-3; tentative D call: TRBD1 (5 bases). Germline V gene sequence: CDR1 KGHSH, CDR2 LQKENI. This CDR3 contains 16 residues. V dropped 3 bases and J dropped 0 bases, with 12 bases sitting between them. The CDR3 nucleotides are TGTGCCAGCTCACCTCAAGGGACGGTCTCTGGAAACACCATATATTTT. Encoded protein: CASSPQGTVSGNTIYF.

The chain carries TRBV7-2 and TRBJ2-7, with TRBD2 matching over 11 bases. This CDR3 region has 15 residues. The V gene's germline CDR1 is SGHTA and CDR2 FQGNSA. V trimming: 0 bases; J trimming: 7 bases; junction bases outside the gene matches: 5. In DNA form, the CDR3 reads TGTGCCAGCAGCTTAGCCGCACTAGCGGGAGTTGAGCAGTACTTC. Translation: CASSLAALAGVEQYF.

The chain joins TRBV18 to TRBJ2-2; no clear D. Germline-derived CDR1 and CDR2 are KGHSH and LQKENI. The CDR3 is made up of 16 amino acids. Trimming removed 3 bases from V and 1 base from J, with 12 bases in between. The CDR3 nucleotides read TGTGCCAGCTCACCGTCCTTGGCGGTGAACACCGGGGAGCTGTTTTTT. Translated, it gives CASSPSLAVNTGELFF.

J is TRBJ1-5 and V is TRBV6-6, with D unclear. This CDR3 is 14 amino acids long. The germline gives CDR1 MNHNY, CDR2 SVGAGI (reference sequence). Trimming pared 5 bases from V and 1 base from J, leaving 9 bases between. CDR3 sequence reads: CASSTHISNQPQHF. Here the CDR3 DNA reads TGTGCCAGCAGTACACATATCAGCAATCAGCCCCAGCATTTT.

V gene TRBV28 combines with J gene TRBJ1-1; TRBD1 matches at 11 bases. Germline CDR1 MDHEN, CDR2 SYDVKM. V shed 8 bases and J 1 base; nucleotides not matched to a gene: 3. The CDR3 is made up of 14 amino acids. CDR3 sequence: CASGTGGANTEAFF. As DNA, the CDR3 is TGTGCCAGCGGGACAGGGGGGGCGAACACTGAAGCTTTCTTT.

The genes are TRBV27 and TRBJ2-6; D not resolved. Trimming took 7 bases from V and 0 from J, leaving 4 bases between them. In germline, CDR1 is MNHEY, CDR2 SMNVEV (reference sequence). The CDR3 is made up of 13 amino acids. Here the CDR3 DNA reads TGTGCCAGCACCCGCTCTGGGGCCAACGTCCTGACTTTC. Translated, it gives CASTRSGANVLTF.

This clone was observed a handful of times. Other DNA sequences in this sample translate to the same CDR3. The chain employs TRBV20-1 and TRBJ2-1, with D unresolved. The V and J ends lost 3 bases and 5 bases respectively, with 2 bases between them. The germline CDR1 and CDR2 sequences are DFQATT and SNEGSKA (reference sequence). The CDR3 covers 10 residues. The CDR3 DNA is TGCAGTGCTAGGAACAATGAGCAGTTCTTC. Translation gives CSARNNEQFF.

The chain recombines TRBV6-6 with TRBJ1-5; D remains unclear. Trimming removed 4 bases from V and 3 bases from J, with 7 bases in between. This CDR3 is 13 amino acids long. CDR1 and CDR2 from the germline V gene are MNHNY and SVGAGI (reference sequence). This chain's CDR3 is CASSFGNNQPQHF. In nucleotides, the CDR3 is TGTGCCAGCAGTTTCGGGAACAATCAGCCCCAGCATTTT.